The following is a T cell receptor beta chain sequence with its context. Profiled with immunoSEQ multiplex PCR; TCRdb holds only in-frame clones, not every one. Seen here are over 70,000 clones, roughly 90% observed once, and the top ten hold 0.41%. The sample belongs to a study of technical replicates of blood from a few donors. The source material was T cells isolated from PBMCs. This sequence originates from a human donor in good health.

The CDR3 coding sequence is TGCGCCAGCAGGCCTCCCGGTGTGGATGGCTACACCTTC. This gives the protein CASRPPGVDGYTF. V and J are TRBV5-1 and TRBJ1-2; D not resolved. Germline V lookup: CDR1 SGHRS, CDR2 YFSETQ. With 5 bases removed from V and 6 bases from J, the gap between germline ends came to 14 bases. The CDR3 covers 13 residues.